This TCR beta chain came from a study of cytomegalovirus exposure and HLA in healthy donors. A remark on this clone: The antigen is undetermined.

Though nominally healthy at sampling, donors likely had unrecorded immune exposures. Trimming pared 4 bases from V and 4 bases from J, leaving 23 bases between. The V gene's germline CDR1 is SNHLY and CDR2 FYNNEI. The CDR3 has 18 amino acids. Study-wide findings and caveats: In a later analysis, parvovirus B19, influenza, CMV and Epstein-Barr virus appeared linked to several top co-occurrence clusters. While the bulk of TCR sequences proved rare, some public TCRs turned up in many donors. Some TCR beta chains (roughly 150 of them) were listed as cytomegalovirus-associated.

Amplification used 60 Vbeta primers and 13 Jbeta primers. Generated by immunoSEQ multiplex PCR, the TCRdb table keeps only in-frame clones and is missing some. The table records approximately 100,000 clones, more than 60% of them present only once. Sequenced input: PBMCs. The chain joins TRBV2 to TRBJ1-5, with a weak D call TRBD1 (6 bases). The receptor comes from a man aged 18 to 30 in good health and CMV-seropositive. The CDR3 DNA reads as TGTGCCAGCAGTGCAGTAACAGGGTTCGGTTCGATAAATCAGCCCCAGCATTTT. Translated: CASSAVTGFGSINQPQHF.